This T cell receptor beta chain emerged from a study of cytomegalovirus exposure and HLA in healthy donors. In regard to this clone: Its antigen is undetermined.

This CDR3 spans 15 amino acids. Germline V gene data show CDR1 as SEHNR and CDR2 as FQNEAQ (reference sequence). V was clipped by 5 bases and J by 2 bases; unmatched bases: 5. Vbeta (60) and Jbeta (13) primers were used in the PCR. Measured with immunoSEQ multiplex PCR; TCRdb has only the in-frame clones, and not every one. The profile shows some 71,000 clones, 60% to 70% of them singletons. General observations from the study: Some V segments, TRBV6-2 and TRBV6-3 among them, were indistinguishable and were therefore excluded.

The chain joins TRBV7-9 to TRBJ1-5; TRBD1 agrees at 8 bases. The sequence came from a man aged 35 to 55 in good health and CMV-seropositive. Sequencing input: PBMCs. The CDR3 protein is CASSPGQGGNQPQHF. As DNA, the CDR3 is TGTGCCAGCAGCCCCGGACAGGGCGGCAATCAGCCCCAGCATTTT. Based on the CDR3 plus reference TRBV7-9 and TRBJ1-5, the full variable domain is DTGVSQNPRHKITKRGQNVTFRCDPISEHNRLYWYRQTLGQGPEFLTYFQNEAQLEKSRLLSDRFSAERPKGSFSTLEIQRTEQGDSAMYLCASSPGQGGNQPQHFGDGTRLSIL.